This T cell receptor beta chain originates from a study of T cell repertoires in cytomegalovirus infection (dated by TCRdb to between 2018 and 2020). As for the study more broadly: The peptide stimulations were aimed at well-studied HLA-B-restricted epitopes as well as recently identified HLA-C-restricted CMV epitopes, whose presentation resists viral immunomodulation. Because public TCR beta signatures pointed to carriage of CMV infection together with the matching HLA type, the HLA type of each donor mattered for the analysis. The paper's findings and limits, for the study overall: The ex vivo response was dominated by HLA-C-restricted CMV-specific TCR beta clonotypes, which also provided the single most frequent clonotype in two of eight donors. In both this cohort and an independent cohort of under 450 donors, the cumulative frequency of public TCR beta family members distinguished carriers of CMV infection plus the relevant HLA type.

The treatment or condition label, as the study defines it: in vitro stimulation with specific CMV peptide epitopes to enrich CMV-specific T cells. Ten or more counts support this clonotype. No cognate antigen has been identified for it. The input lacks base qualities; no much larger clone sits a single base away. The sequencing machine was an Illumina HiSeq 1500. Clones were called with MiXCR by TCRdb after fastp trimmed the public reads at Q25, and only in-frame beta chains were retained. Under each unique CDR3 protein, matching rows form one entry showing the most common genes and DNA. The sample data list about 890,000 distinct CDR3 sequences, and roughly 30% of these were observed just once. Together, the top ten hold more than 12% of the sample. The source of this sequence is a human donor in good health (CMV status not recorded). Some clones in this sample may be carry-over from other donors' samples. The sequenced sample was cultured CD8+ T cells from PBMCs, obtained from culture after CMV antigen stimulation.

The CDR3 reads CASRGREGQDVTEAFF. The DNA is as follows: TGTGCCAGCAGAGGTAGGGAGGGCCAGGACGTCACTGAAGCTTTCTTT. The chain joins TRBV7-9 to TRBJ1-1, with no confident D gene call. The cysteine opens and the phenylalanine closes a CDR3 of 16 amino acids. Only the CDR3 portion is preserved as DNA: 48 bases, with reading frame beginning at the first base. Between the V and J ends, shortened by 6 bases and 4 bases respectively, the junction contains 21 bases. Looking up the germline V gene (reference sequence) yields CDR1 SEHNR and CDR2 FQNEAQ.